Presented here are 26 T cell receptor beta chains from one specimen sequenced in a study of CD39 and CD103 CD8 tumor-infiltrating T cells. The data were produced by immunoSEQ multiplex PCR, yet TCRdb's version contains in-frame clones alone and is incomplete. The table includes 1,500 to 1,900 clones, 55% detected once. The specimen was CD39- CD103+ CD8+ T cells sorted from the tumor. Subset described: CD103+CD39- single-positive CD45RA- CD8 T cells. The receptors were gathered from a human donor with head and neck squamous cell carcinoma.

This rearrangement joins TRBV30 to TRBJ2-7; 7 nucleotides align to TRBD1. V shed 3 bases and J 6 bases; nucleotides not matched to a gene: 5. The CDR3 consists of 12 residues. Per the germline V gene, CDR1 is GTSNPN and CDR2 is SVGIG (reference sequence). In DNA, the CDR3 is TGTGCCTGGAGCGCAACAGGGGCCGAGCAGTACTTC. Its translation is CAWSATGAEQYF.

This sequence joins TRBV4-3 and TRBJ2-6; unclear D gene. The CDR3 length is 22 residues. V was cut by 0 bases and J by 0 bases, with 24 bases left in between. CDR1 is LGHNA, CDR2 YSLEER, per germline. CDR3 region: CASSQDLAEPTSLFSGANVLTF. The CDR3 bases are TGCGCCAGCAGCCAAGATTTGGCAGAACCCACTTCGCTCTTCTCTGGGGCCAACGTCCTGACTTTC.

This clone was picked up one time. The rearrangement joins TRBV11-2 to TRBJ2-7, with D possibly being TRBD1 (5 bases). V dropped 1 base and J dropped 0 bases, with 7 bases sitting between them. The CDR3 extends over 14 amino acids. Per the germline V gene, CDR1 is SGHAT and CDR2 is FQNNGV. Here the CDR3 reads CASSLAQDSYEQYF. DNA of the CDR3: TGTGCCAGCAGCTTAGCACAGGACTCCTACGAGCAGTACTTC.

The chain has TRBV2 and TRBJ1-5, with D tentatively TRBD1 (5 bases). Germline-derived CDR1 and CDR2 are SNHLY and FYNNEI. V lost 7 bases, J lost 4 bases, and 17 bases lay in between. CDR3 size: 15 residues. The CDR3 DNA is TGTGCCAGCACCGAATTGGCGGGGGGGAATCAGCCCCAGCATTTT. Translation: CASTELAGGNQPQHF.

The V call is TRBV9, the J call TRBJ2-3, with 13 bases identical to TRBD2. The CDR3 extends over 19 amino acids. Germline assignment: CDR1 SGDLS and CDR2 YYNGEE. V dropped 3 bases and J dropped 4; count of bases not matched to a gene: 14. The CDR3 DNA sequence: TGTGCCAGCAGCGACCGGGACGCTGGACTAGCGGGGGACCCAGATACGCAGTATTTT. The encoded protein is CASSDRDAGLAGDPDTQYF. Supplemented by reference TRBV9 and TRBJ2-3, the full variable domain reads DSGVTQTPKHLITATGQRVTLRCSPRSGDLSVYWYQQSLDQGLQFLIQYYNGEERAKGNILERFSAQQFPDLHSELNLSSLELGDSALYFCASSDRDAGLAGDPDTQYFGPGTRLTVL.

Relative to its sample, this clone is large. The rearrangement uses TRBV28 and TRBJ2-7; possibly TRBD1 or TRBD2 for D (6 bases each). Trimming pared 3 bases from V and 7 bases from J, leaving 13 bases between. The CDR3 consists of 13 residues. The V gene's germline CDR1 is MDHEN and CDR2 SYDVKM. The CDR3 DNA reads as TGTGCCAGCAGTTTGAAGGGGGAGGCAGAGCAGTACTTC. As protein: CASSLKGEAEQYF.

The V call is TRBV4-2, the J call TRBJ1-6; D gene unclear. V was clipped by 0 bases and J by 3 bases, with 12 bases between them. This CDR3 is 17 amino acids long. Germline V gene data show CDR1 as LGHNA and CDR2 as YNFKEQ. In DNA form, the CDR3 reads TGTGCCAGCAGCCAAGACGCGAGCGGAAGCTATAATTCACCCCTCCACTTT. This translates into CASSQDASGSYNSPLHF.

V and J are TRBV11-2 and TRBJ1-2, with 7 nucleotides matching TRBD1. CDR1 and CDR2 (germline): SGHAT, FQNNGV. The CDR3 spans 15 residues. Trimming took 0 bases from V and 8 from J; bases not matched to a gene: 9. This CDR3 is CASSLDRDRVYGYTF. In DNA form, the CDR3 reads TGTGCCAGCAGCTTAGATCGCGACAGGGTGTACGGCTACACCTTC.

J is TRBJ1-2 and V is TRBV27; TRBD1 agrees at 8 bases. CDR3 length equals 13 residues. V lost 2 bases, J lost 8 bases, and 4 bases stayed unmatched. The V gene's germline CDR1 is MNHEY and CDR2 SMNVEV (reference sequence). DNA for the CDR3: TGTGCCAGCAGTTTAAGGACAGGGCACGGCTACACCTTC. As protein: CASSLRTGHGYTF.

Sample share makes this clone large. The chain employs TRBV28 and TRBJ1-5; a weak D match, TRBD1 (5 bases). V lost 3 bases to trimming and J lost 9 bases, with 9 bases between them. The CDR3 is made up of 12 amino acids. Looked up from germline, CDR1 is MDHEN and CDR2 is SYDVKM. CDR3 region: CASSLPRGPQHF. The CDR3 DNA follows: TGTGCCAGCAGTTTGCCTAGGGGGCCCCAGCATTTT.

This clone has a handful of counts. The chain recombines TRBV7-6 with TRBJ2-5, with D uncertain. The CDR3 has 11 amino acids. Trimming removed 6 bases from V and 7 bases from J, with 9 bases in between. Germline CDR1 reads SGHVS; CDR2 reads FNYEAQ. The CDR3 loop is CASSTLGTQYF. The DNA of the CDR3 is TGTGCCAGCAGTACCTTAGGGACCCAGTACTTC. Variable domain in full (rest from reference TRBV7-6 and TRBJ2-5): GAGVSQSPRYKVTKRGQDVALRCDPISGHVSLYWYRQALGQGPEFLTYFNYEAQQDKSGLPNDRFSAERPEGSISTLTIQRTEQRDSAMYRCASSTLGTQYFGPGTRLLVL.

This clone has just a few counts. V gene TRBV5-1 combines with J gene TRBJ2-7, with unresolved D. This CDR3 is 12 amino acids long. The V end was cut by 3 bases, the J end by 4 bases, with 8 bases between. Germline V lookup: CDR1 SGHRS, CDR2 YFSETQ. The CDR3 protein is CASSWGSYEQYF. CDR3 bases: TGCGCCAGCAGCTGGGGATCTTACGAGCAGTACTTC.

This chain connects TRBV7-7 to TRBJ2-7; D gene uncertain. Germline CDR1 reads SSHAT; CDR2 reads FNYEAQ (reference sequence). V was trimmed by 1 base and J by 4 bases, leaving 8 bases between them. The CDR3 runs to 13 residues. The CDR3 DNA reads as TGTGCCAGCAGCTTAGGGCGGTCTTACGAGCAGTACTTC. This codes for CASSLGRSYEQYF.

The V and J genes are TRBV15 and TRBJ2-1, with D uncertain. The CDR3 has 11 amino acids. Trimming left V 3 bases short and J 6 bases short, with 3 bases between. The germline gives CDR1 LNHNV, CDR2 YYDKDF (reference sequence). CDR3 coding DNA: TGTGCCACCAGCAGTCTCAATGAGCAGTTCTTC. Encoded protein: CATSSLNEQFF.

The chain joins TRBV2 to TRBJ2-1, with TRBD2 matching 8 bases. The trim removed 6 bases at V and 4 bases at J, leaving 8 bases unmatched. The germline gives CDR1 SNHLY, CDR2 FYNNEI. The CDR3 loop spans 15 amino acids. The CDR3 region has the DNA TGTGCCAGCAGCCCGCGGGGGGCCCCTTACAATGAGCAGTTCTTC. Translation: CASSPRGAPYNEQFF.

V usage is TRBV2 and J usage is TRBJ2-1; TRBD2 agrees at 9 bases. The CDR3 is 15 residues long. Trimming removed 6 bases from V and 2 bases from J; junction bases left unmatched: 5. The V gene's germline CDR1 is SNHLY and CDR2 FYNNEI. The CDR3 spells CASRLGGGAYNEQFF. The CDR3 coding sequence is TGTGCCAGCAGGCTGGGCGGGGGGGCCTACAATGAGCAGTTCTTC.

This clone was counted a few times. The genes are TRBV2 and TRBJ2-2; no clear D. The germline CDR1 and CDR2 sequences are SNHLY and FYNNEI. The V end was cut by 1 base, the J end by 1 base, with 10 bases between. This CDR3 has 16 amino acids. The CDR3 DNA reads TGTGCCAGCAGTGAAGTGTGGGGTGGGAACACCGGGGAGCTGTTTTTT. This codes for CASSEVWGGNTGELFF.

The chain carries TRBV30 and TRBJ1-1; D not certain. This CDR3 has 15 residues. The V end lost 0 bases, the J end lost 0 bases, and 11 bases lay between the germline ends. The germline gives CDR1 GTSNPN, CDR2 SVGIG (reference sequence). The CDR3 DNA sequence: TGTGCCTGGAGTGTAAGAGACCCAATGAACACTGAAGCTTTCTTT. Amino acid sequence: CAWSVRDPMNTEAFF.

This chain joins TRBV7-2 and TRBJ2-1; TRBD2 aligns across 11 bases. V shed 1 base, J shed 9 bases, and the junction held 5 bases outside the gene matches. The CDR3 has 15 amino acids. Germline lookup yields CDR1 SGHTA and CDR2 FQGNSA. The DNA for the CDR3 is TGTGCCAGCAGCTTAGTAGCGGGGGGGATGGGTGAGCAGTTCTTC. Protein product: CASSLVAGGMGEQFF.

CDR3 sequence reads: CASSIRGATNEKLFF. CDR3 nucleotide sequence: TGTGCCAGTAGTATTCGGGGAGCAACTAATGAAAAACTGTTTTTT. The rearrangement links TRBV19 to TRBJ1-4; unclear D gene. Trimming pared 3 bases from V and 0 bases from J, leaving 8 bases between. CDR3 length: 15 residues. CDR1 and CDR2 from the germline V gene are LNHDA and SQIVND (reference sequence).

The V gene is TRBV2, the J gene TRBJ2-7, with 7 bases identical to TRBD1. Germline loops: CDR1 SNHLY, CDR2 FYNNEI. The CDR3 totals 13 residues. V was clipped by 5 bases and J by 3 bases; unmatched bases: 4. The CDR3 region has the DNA TGTGCCAGCAGTTGGGACAGAAACTACGAGCAGTACTTC. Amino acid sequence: CASSWDRNYEQYF.

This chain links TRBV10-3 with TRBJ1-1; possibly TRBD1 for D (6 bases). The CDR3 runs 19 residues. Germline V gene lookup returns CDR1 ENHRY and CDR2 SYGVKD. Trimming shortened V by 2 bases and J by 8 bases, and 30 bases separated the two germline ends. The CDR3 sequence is CAISETGQFSGHTQEEAFF. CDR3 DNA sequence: TGTGCCATCAGTGAGACCGGACAGTTCTCCGGGCACACCCAAGAAGAAGCTTTCTTT.

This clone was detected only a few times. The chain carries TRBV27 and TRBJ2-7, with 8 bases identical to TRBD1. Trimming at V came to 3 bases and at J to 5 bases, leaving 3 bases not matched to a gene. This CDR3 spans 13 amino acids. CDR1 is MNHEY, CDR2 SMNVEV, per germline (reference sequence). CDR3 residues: CASSFQGADEQYF. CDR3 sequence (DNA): TGTGCCAGCAGTTTCCAGGGGGCCGACGAGCAGTACTTC.

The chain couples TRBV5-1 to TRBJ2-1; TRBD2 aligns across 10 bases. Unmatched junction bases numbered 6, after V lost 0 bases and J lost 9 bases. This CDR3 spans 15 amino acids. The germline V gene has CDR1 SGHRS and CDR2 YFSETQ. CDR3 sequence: CASSLASGGAGEQFF. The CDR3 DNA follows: TGCGCCAGCAGCTTGGCAAGCGGGGGGGCGGGTGAGCAGTTCTTC. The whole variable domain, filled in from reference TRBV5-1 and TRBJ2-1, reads KAGVTQTPRYLIKTRGQQVTLSCSPISGHRSVSWYQQTPGQGLQFLFEYFSETQRNKGNFPGRFSGRQFSNSRSEMNVSTLELGDSALYLCASSLASGGAGEQFFGPGTRLTVL.

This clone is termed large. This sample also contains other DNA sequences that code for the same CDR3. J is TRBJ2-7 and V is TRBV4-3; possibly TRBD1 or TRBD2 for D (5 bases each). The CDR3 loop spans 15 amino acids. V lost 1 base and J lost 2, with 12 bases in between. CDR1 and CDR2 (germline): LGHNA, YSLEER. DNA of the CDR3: TGCGCCAGCAGCCAAGCGGCAGGGCGGGCCTACGAGCAGTACTTC. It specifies CASSQAAGRAYEQYF.

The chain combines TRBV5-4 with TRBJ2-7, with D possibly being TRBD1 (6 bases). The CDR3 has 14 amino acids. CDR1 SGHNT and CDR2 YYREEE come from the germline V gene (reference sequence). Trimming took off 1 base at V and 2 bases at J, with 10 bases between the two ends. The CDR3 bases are TGTGCCAGCAGCTTGACAGGGATTGCCTACGAGCAGTACTTC. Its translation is CASSLTGIAYEQYF.